These 23 T cell receptor beta chains originate from one sample sequenced in a study of T cell responses to AZD1222 COVID-19 vaccine. Using immunoSEQ multiplex PCR, the repertoire was profiled, and TCRdb retains in-frame clones only, with some absent. Among fewer than 120,000 clones, about 87% were seen once, and the ten largest hold around 15%. The sequences come from peripheral blood, collected 28 days after the second AZD1222 dose. These receptors came from an adult who received the AZD1222 COVID-19 vaccine.

This clone was picked up a small number of times. This chain uses TRBV9 with TRBJ1-1; 7 nucleotides align to TRBD1. There are 15 residues in the CDR3. After removal of 4 bases from V and 3 bases from J, the junction contained 9 bases not matched to a gene. Germline assignment: CDR1 SGDLS and CDR2 YYNGEE. The CDR3 here is CASSSSTGSHTEAFF. The CDR3 DNA reads TGTGCCAGCAGCTCTTCGACAGGGTCCCACACTGAAGCTTTCTTT. Full variable domain (remainder filled in from reference TRBV9 and TRBJ1-1): DSGVTQTPKHLITATGQRVTLRCSPRSGDLSVYWYQQSLDQGLQFLIQYYNGEERAKGNILERFSAQQFPDLHSELNLSSLELGDSALYFCASSSSTGSHTEAFFGQGTRLTVV.

J is TRBJ2-7 and V is TRBV5-1; 10 bases align to TRBD1. Trimming cost V 4 bases and J 1 base; bases outside gene matches: 5. CDR3 length: 15 residues. The germline CDR1 and CDR2 sequences are SGHRS and YFSETQ. The CDR3 reads CASSPGTGESYEQYF. For the CDR3, the DNA is TGCGCCAGCAGCCCCGGGACAGGGGAATCCTACGAGCAGTACTTC.

The chain couples TRBV7-9 to TRBJ2-5; D is perhaps TRBD1 (6 bases). This CDR3 contains 14 residues. V lost 5 bases, J lost 5 bases, and 15 bases lay in between. CDR1 SEHNR and CDR2 FQNEAQ come from the germline V gene (reference sequence). The chain's CDR3 is CASSQSTGLETQYF. CDR3 bases: TGTGCCAGCAGCCAGTCGACAGGTTTGGAGACCCAGTACTTC.

The chain uses TRBV6-5 and TRBJ1-3, with D possibly matching TRBD1 (5 bases). Trimming removed 8 bases from V and 0 bases from J, with 11 bases in between. CDR3 size: 14 residues. The germline V gene has CDR1 MNHEY and CDR2 SVGAGI. The CDR3 sequence: CASDSPNSGNTIYF. The CDR3 region has the DNA TGTGCCAGCGACAGCCCGAACTCTGGAAACACCATATATTTT.

This clone was found once. The rearrangement joins TRBV6-5 to TRBJ2-1; D might be TRBD1 (5 bases). This CDR3 comprises 14 residues. The V gene lost 0 bases and the J gene lost 6 bases, with 9 bases spanning the gap. CDR1 is MNHEY, CDR2 SVGAGI, per germline. The CDR3 sequence: CASSYSRQGNEQFF. The CDR3 coding sequence is TGTGCCAGCAGTTACTCCAGGCAGGGCAATGAGCAGTTCTTC.

The chain joins TRBV12-3 or TRBV12-4 to TRBJ1-2, with D possibly TRBD1 on 5 matching bases. The germline V and J ends were trimmed by 5 bases and 4 bases, with 11 bases remaining between them. This CDR3 is 13 amino acids long. This chain's CDR3 is CASSPSGTYGYTF. CDR3 DNA: TGTGCCAGCAGTCCCTCAGGGACCTATGGCTACACCTTC.

The chain couples TRBV3-1 (or the pseudogene TRBV3-2) to TRBJ2-2, with TRBD1 as a possible D gene (5 bases). Trimming removed 4 bases from V and 4 bases from J, with 13 bases in between. The CDR3 spans 15 residues. Germline loops: CDR1 LGHDT, CDR2 YNNKEL (reference sequence). CDR3 sequence (DNA): TGTGCCAGCAGCCCGGCAGGGTATAGCACCGGGGAGCTGTTTTTT. This encodes CASSPAGYSTGELFF.

The chain is built from TRBV5-4 and TRBJ2-3; D is perhaps TRBD1 (6 bases). The germline gives CDR1 SGHNT, CDR2 YYREEE (reference sequence). V was cut by 0 bases and J by 1 base, with 21 bases left in between. CDR3 length equals 19 residues. The CDR3 DNA reads as TGTGCCAGCAGCTTGGTTTTCCTGACAGGTCGACAGGGCACAGATACGCAGTATTTT. This sequence encodes CASSLVFLTGRQGTDTQYF.

The V gene is TRBV28, the J gene TRBJ2-4; D could derive from TRBD1 or TRBD2 (5 bases each). The CDR3 has 14 amino acids. V lost 2 bases, J lost 9 bases, and 14 bases lay in between. Germline V lookup: CDR1 MDHEN, CDR2 SYDVKM. The CDR3 nucleotides read TGTGCCAGCAGTTTAGGGGCAGAGGCGGGCATTCAGTACTTC. The encoded protein is CASSLGAEAGIQYF.

This chain joins TRBV5-1 and TRBJ1-5, with D unresolved. The CDR3 is made up of 16 amino acids. Germline lookup yields CDR1 SGHRS and CDR2 YFSETQ. The V and J ends lost 0 bases and 0 bases respectively, with 10 bases between them. Here the CDR3 DNA reads TGCGCCAGCAGCTTGGTGCCGGGGTTTAGCAATCAGCCCCAGCATTTT. It specifies CASSLVPGFSNQPQHF.

This chain links TRBV6-5 with TRBJ2-1, with 7 bases lining up with TRBD2. Germline V gives CDR1 MNHEY, CDR2 SVGAGI. V lost 0 bases to trimming and J lost 10 bases; unmatched junction nucleotides: 9. CDR3 length equals 15 residues. CDR3 loop: CASSYSGLSITEQFF. CDR3 bases: TGTGCCAGCAGTTACTCGGGACTATCTATCACGGAGCAGTTCTTC.

This chain links TRBV6-5 with TRBJ2-1; D is ambiguous. The CDR3 is made up of 14 amino acids. The germline gives CDR1 MNHEY, CDR2 SVGAGI. The V and J ends lost 8 bases and 4 bases respectively, with 15 bases between them. The CDR3 loop is CASWTNQQYNEQFF. For the CDR3, the DNA is TGTGCCAGCTGGACGAACCAACAATACAATGAGCAGTTCTTC.

J is TRBJ2-7 and V is TRBV3-1 (or the pseudogene TRBV3-2); 10 bases match TRBD2. This CDR3 is built from 16 residues. After removal of 4 bases from V and 0 bases from J, the junction contained 6 bases not matched to a gene. Germline CDR1 LGHDT, CDR2 YNNKEL (reference sequence). In DNA, the CDR3 is TGTGCCAGCAGCCCTAGACTAGCGGGTAGCTCCTACGAGCAGTACTTC. Translated, it gives CASSPRLAGSSYEQYF.

The V call is TRBV5-8, the J call TRBJ1-5; D is perhaps TRBD1 (6 bases). The CDR3 runs 15 residues. Trimming left V 4 bases short and J 0 bases short, with 11 bases between. Germline CDR1 SGHTS, CDR2 YDEGEE. CDR3 protein: CASSTGQLSNQPQHF. CDR3 coding DNA: TGTGCCAGCAGCACGGGACAACTTAGCAATCAGCCCCAGCATTTT.

The chain combines TRBV29-1 with TRBJ1-5; TRBD1 aligns across 11 bases. V was clipped by 6 bases and J by 2 bases; unmatched bases: 3. The CDR3 consists of 14 residues. Looked up from germline, CDR1 is SQVTM and CDR2 is ANQGSEA. CDR3 bases: TGCAGCGTAGGGACAGGGGGAGGCAATCAGCCCCAGCATTTT. It specifies CSVGTGGGNQPQHF.

This sequence joins TRBV29-1 and TRBJ2-5; the D call may be TRBD1 or TRBD2 (5 bases each). Trimming removed 7 bases at V and 1 base at J, with 13 bases between. The CDR3 has 13 amino acids. CDR1 is SQVTM, CDR2 ANQGSEA, per germline. CDR3 nucleotide sequence: TGCAGCGCCCGGGGCAAGCTCCAAGAGACCCAGTACTTC. It is translated as CSARGKLQETQYF.

The chain links TRBV9 to TRBJ2-2; D not resolved. V lost 4 bases, J lost 0 bases, and 13 bases lay in between. Germline-derived CDR1 and CDR2 are SGDLS and YYNGEE. This CDR3 spans 16 amino acids. CDR3 loop: CASSLASGANTGELFF. The DNA for the CDR3 is TGTGCCAGCAGCCTTGCCTCGGGTGCGAACACCGGGGAGCTGTTTTTT.

The chain uses TRBV3-1 (or the pseudogene TRBV3-2) and TRBJ2-7; 7 positions agree with TRBD1. The CDR3 contains 14 residues. Germline V gene data show CDR1 as LGHDT and CDR2 as YNNKEL (reference sequence). The trim removed 4 bases at V and 7 bases at J, leaving 10 bases unmatched. The DNA of the CDR3 is TGTGCCAGCAGCCTCCCGGACAGGCGTTTTGAGCAGTACTTC. Amino acids: CASSLPDRRFEQYF.

J is TRBJ2-1 and V is TRBV5-1; 11 bases map to TRBD2. With 3 bases clipped from V and 3 bases from J, the junction kept 17 bases outside the gene matches. CDR3 size: 20 residues. The germline V gene encodes CDR1 SGHRS and CDR2 YFSETQ. CDR3 region: CASSSGVGLAGPPDYNEQFF. In nucleotides, the CDR3 is TGCGCCAGCAGCTCAGGAGTTGGACTAGCGGGTCCCCCCGACTACAATGAGCAGTTCTTC.

This chain joins TRBV6-5 and TRBJ1-5, with 8 bases aligning to TRBD1. This CDR3 has 14 residues. Germline V gene lookup returns CDR1 MNHEY and CDR2 SVGAGI. Unmatched junction bases numbered 2, after V lost 2 bases and J lost 5 bases. The CDR3 region is CASSYATGDQPQHF. The CDR3 region has the DNA TGTGCCAGCAGTTACGCGACAGGGGATCAGCCCCAGCATTTT.

The CDR3 loop is CASSKGTGNQPQHF. The CDR3 coding sequence is TGTGCCAGTAGTAAGGGGACAGGGAACCAGCCCCAGCATTTT. The chain links TRBV19 to TRBJ1-5; 9 bases are shared with TRBD1. Looked up from germline, CDR1 is LNHDA and CDR2 is SQIVND (reference sequence). CDR3 length: 14 amino acids. The trim removed 4 bases at V and 7 bases at J, leaving 5 bases unmatched.

The chain carries TRBV2 and TRBJ1-2; 7 nucleotides line up with TRBD1. The V segment lost 6 bases and the J segment 2 bases; nucleotides outside the gene matches: 12. CDR1 and CDR2 (germline): SNHLY, FYNNEI. This CDR3 contains 16 residues. The CDR3 nucleotides are TGTGCCAGCAGGGAGGACAGGCGGCTATTAAACTATGGCTACACCTTC. Translated, it gives CASREDRRLLNYGYTF.

CDR3 nucleotides: TGTGCCAGCACCCCAGCGGCCCCGTCCCACGAGCAGTACTTC. Its protein product is CASTPAAPSHEQYF. The V and J genes are TRBV27 and TRBJ2-7; possibly TRBD2 for D (5 bases). Trimming took off 7 bases at V and 5 bases at J, with 18 bases between the two ends. This CDR3 region has 14 residues. The germline gives CDR1 MNHEY, CDR2 SMNVEV (reference sequence).